The entry below gives a single T cell receptor beta chain sequence along with its context. One entry per CDR3 protein results from TCRdb running MiXCR on the reads. This table holds approximately 750,000 distinct CDR3 sequences, roughly 36% found once. The length of the CDR3 is 13 residues. The germline V gene has CDR1 SGHVS and CDR2 FNYEAQ. Trimming removed 8 bases from V and 4 bases from J; junction bases left unmatched: 5. The source of the sample is a study of T cell repertoires in cytomegalovirus infection. The chain couples TRBV7-6 to TRBJ2-1, with TRBD2 matching over 7 bases. The origin of this receptor is a human donor in good health (CMV status not recorded). Some clones in this sample may be carry-over from other donors' samples. Sequenced sample: PBMCs. Here the CDR3 DNA reads TGTGCCAGCTTGGGGGGGACGTACAATGAGCAGTTCTTC. This encodes CASLGGTYNEQFF.